Presented here are 25 T cell receptor beta chains from one specimen sequenced in a study of cytomegalovirus exposure and HLA in healthy donors. Assay: immunoSEQ multiplex PCR; the TCRdb copy retains only in-frame clones and omits some. The sample consists of 150,000 or so clones, 85% to 90% of them appearing once. The sequenced material came from PBMCs. The receptors come from a woman under 30 in good health and CMV-seropositive.

This chain uses TRBV5-8 with TRBJ2-3, with 11 bases that match TRBD2. The V and J ends lost 4 bases and 5 bases, in that order; junction bases with no gene match: 6. Germline-derived CDR1 and CDR2 are SGHTS and YDEGEE. The CDR3 contains 15 residues. CDR3 loop: CASSLSGRAVDTQYF. In nucleotides, the CDR3 is TGTGCCAGCAGCCTTAGCGGGAGGGCGGTAGATACGCAGTATTTT.

At least ten counts were recorded for this clone. This rearrangement joins TRBV6-1 to TRBJ2-7; the match to TRBD2 covers 7 bases. The V and J ends lost 4 bases and 4 bases, in that order; junction bases with no gene match: 7. This CDR3 spans 14 amino acids. Germline V gene lookup returns CDR1 MNHNS and CDR2 SASEGT. CDR3 in DNA: TGTGCCAGCAGTGCCGAGGGCGGGGGATACGAGCAGTACTTC. This codes for CASSAEGGGYEQYF.

The V and J genes are TRBV30 and TRBJ1-3, with 11 bases fitting TRBD1. The CDR3 sequence is 14 residues long. V shed 5 bases, J shed 0 bases, and the junction held 0 bases outside the gene matches. Germline V gene data show CDR1 as GTSNPN and CDR2 as SVGIG (reference sequence). The CDR3 bases are TGTGCCTGGGGGACAGGGGGCTCTGGAAACACCATATATTTT. Protein product: CAWGTGGSGNTIYF.

This clone was observed once. The genes are TRBV6-5 and TRBJ2-5, with D perhaps matching TRBD1 (6 bases). The V and J ends lost 4 bases and 1 base respectively, with 13 bases between them. The CDR3 has 15 residues. Germline V lookup: CDR1 MNHEY, CDR2 SVGAGI. In DNA form, the CDR3 reads TGTGCCAGCAGTTGGGACATAGGGGCCCAAGAGACCCAGTACTTC. Protein sequence: CASSWDIGAQETQYF.

CDR3 region: CASSQDQDRRRGYTF. The DNA for the CDR3 is TGCGCCAGCAGCCAAGATCAAGACAGGCGTCGCGGCTACACCTTC. V is TRBV4-1 and J is TRBJ1-2; weak D call: TRBD1 (6 bases). Per germline, CDR1 MGHRA and CDR2 YSYEKL. The ends were cut back, 0 bases at V and 8 bases at J, with 16 bases in the middle. The CDR3 sequence is 15 residues long.

J is TRBJ2-7 and V is TRBV15; a possible D gene is TRBD1 (6 bases). This CDR3 comprises 15 residues. V was clipped by 5 bases and J by 3 bases, with 17 bases between them. Germline CDR1 is LNHNV and CDR2 is YYDKDF (reference sequence). Written as DNA, the CDR3 is TGTGCCACCAGCGCCGGGACAAGGGCGCTCTACGAGCAGTACTTC. This encodes CATSAGTRALYEQYF.

The chain recombines TRBV27 with TRBJ2-3, with D uncertain. From germline, CDR1 is MNHEY and CDR2 SMNVEV (reference sequence). There are 12 residues in the CDR3. V lost 7 bases and J 1 base, leaving 6 bases between the germline ends. CDR3 loop: CASTTGTDTQYF. CDR3 DNA: TGTGCCAGCACTACGGGCACAGATACGCAGTATTTT.

J is TRBJ2-3 and V is TRBV5-1; possible D gene TRBD1, 6 bases. The V gene lost 2 bases and the J gene lost 1 base, with 11 bases spanning the gap. Germline V lookup: CDR1 SGHRS, CDR2 YFSETQ. This CDR3 comprises 15 residues. The chain's CDR3 is CASSFRDIRTDTQYF. DNA for the CDR3: TGCGCCAGCAGCTTCCGGGACATTCGCACAGATACGCAGTATTTT.

The CDR3 coding sequence is TGTGCCAGCAGTAGGCCGGGACAGGGGTCCAAAGAGCAGTTCTTC. Translation: CASSRPGQGSKEQFF. The V gene is TRBV5-6, the J gene TRBJ2-1, with TRBD1 matching 10 bases. J lost 10 bases, V lost 5 bases, and 12 bases had no gene match. Germline V CDR1 and CDR2: SGHDT, YYEEEE. This CDR3 is 15 amino acids long. Together with reference TRBV5-6 and TRBJ2-1, the CDR3 gives the full variable domain: DAGVTQSPTHLIKTRGQQVTLRCSPKSGHDTVSWYQQALGQGPQFIFQYYEEEERQRGNFPDRFSGHQFPNYSSELNVNALLLGDSALYLCASSRPGQGSKEQFFGPGTRLTVL.

The chain is built from TRBV5-1 and TRBJ1-1; TRBD1 is a possible D gene (6 bases). Germline lookup yields CDR1 SGHRS and CDR2 YFSETQ. Deletions cut 0 bases from V and 2 bases from J, with 11 bases between. This CDR3 spans 15 amino acids. DNA of the CDR3: TGCGCCAGCAGCTTGGGTAGGGGGACCAACACTGAAGCTTTCTTT. As protein: CASSLGRGTNTEAFF.

The CDR3 region is CASSIRQGSNQPQHF. CDR3 nucleotides: TGTGCCAGTAGTATCCGGCAGGGAAGCAATCAGCCCCAGCATTTT. The rearrangement uses TRBV19 and TRBJ1-5; possibly TRBD1 for D (5 bases). The CDR3 totals 15 residues. Trimming took 3 bases from V and 1 from J, leaving 10 bases between them. Per the germline V gene, CDR1 is LNHDA and CDR2 is SQIVND (reference sequence).

J is TRBJ2-1 and V is TRBV13, with D perhaps matching TRBD2 (5 bases). Germline assignment: CDR1 PRHDT and CDR2 FYEKMQ (reference sequence). V was clipped by 5 bases and J by 2 bases, with 16 bases between them. The CDR3 is 16 residues long. The CDR3: CASSPAGVTTYNEQFF. In DNA form, the CDR3 reads TGTGCCAGCAGCCCCGCCGGGGTAACGACCTACAATGAGCAGTTCTTC.

This rearrangement joins TRBV30 to TRBJ2-3; a weak D match, TRBD1 (8 bases). There are 16 residues in the CDR3. The germline V gene encodes CDR1 GTSNPN and CDR2 SVGIG (reference sequence). The V end was cut by 8 bases, the J end by 0 bases, with 21 bases between. CDR3 bases: TGTGCCGGGGGGGCCCGCAGGGGGCCGAGCACAGATACGCAGTATTTT. This encodes CAGGARRGPSTDTQYF.

V and J are TRBV5-1 and TRBJ2-3, with D possibly TRBD2 on 6 matching bases. Germline CDR1 is SGHRS and CDR2 is YFSETQ. Trimming took off 0 bases at V and 2 bases at J, with 13 bases between the two ends. The length of the CDR3 is 16 residues. The CDR3 nucleotides are TGCGCCAGCAGCTTGGTAGGCGGGATGGACACAGATACGCAGTATTTT. It codes for CASSLVGGMDTDTQYF. Full variable domain (missing parts from reference TRBV5-1 and TRBJ2-3): KAGVTQTPRYLIKTRGQQVTLSCSPISGHRSVSWYQQTPGQGLQFLFEYFSETQRNKGNFPGRFSGRQFSNSRSEMNVSTLELGDSALYLCASSLVGGMDTDTQYFGPGTRLTVL.

The chain is built from TRBV4-1 and TRBJ1-5; D possibly corresponds to TRBD1 (6 bases). CDR3 length: 12 amino acids. V gave up 4 bases and J gave up 7 bases, with 8 bases separating them. Germline CDR1 reads MGHRA; CDR2 reads YSYEKL. The CDR3 here is CASSRTGQPQHF. For the CDR3, the DNA is TGCGCCAGCAGCCGCACAGGGCAGCCCCAGCATTTT.

This chain joins TRBV6-5 and TRBJ2-1, with 9 bases that match TRBD1. Germline lookup yields CDR1 MNHEY and CDR2 SVGAGI. Trimming removed 6 bases from V and 2 bases from J; junction bases left unmatched: 5. CDR3 length: 15 residues. CDR3 region: CASRGGTGTYNEQFF. The CDR3 nucleotides read TGTGCCAGCAGGGGGGGGACAGGGACCTACAATGAGCAGTTCTTC.

The CDR3 protein is CASSFQPGTSGSLYEQYF. The CDR3 DNA reads as TGTGCCAGCAGTTTCCAGCCCGGGACTAGCGGGAGTCTCTACGAGCAGTACTTC. V gene TRBV28 combines with J gene TRBJ2-7; 14 nucleotides agree with TRBD2. Unmatched junction bases numbered 10, after V lost 3 bases and J lost 3 bases. The CDR3 has 18 amino acids. Germline-derived CDR1 and CDR2 are MDHEN and SYDVKM.

V gene TRBV29-1 combines with J gene TRBJ1-1; the D is unclear. CDR3 length equals 11 residues. In germline, CDR1 is SQVTM, CDR2 ANQGSEA. Trimming stripped 5 bases from V and 8 bases from J, with 12 bases between. The CDR3 loop is CSVHTLGEAFF. CDR3 bases: TGCAGCGTTCACACTTTGGGCGAAGCTTTCTTT.

Here the CDR3 reads CAISGDSPTSGANVLTF. CDR3 nucleotides: TGTGCCATCAGTGGGGACTCACCAACCTCTGGGGCCAACGTCCTGACTTTC. The chain carries TRBV10-3 and TRBJ2-6, with D perhaps matching TRBD2 (6 bases). The CDR3 spans 17 residues. The germline V gene has CDR1 ENHRY and CDR2 SYGVKD. Trimming took 4 bases from V and 0 from J, leaving 13 bases between them.

This clone was counted between two and nine times. This chain uses TRBV28 with TRBJ1-4; D uncertain. Per the germline V gene, CDR1 is MDHEN and CDR2 is SYDVKM. V was shortened by 11 bases and J by 0 bases, with 10 bases between the two germline ends. The CDR3 is 13 amino acids. DNA for the CDR3: TGTGCCGCCCGAGGGACAACTAATGAAAAACTGTTTTTT. It codes for CAARGTTNEKLFF.

This clone came up once. The rearrangement joins TRBV7-2 to TRBJ1-5; the D gene is possibly TRBD1 (5 bases). The V end was cut by 5 bases, the J end by 1 base, with 12 bases between. The germline CDR1 and CDR2 sequences are SGHTA and FQGNSA. CDR3 length equals 15 residues. DNA for the CDR3: TGTGCCAGCAGCGTTCTGGGGGGGAGCAATCAGCCCCAGCATTTT. It yields the protein CASSVLGGSNQPQHF.

This clone has just one count. The rearrangement links TRBV30 to TRBJ1-2; D remains unclear. Trimming cost V 0 bases and J 2 bases, with 7 bases left between them. There are 13 residues in the CDR3. The germline V gene encodes CDR1 GTSNPN and CDR2 SVGIG (reference sequence). The DNA of the CDR3 is TGTGCCTGGAGTGTAGGGAGAAACTATGGCTACACCTTC. This translates into CAWSVGRNYGYTF.

The CDR3 region is CAWSGILGETQYF. CDR3 DNA sequence: TGTGCCTGGAGTGGAATACTAGGGGAGACCCAGTACTTC. The V gene is TRBV30, the J gene TRBJ2-5; a weak D match, TRBD2 (5 bases). Germline lookup yields CDR1 GTSNPN and CDR2 SVGIG (reference sequence). Trimming pared 1 base from V and 5 bases from J, leaving 11 bases between. The CDR3 spans 13 residues. The variable domain in full, with the rest retrieved from reference TRBV30 and TRBJ2-5, is SQTIHQWPATLVQPVGSPLSLECTVEGTSNPNLYWYRQAAGRGLQLLFYSVGIGQISSEVPQNLSASRPQDRQFILSSKKLLLSDSGFYLCAWSGILGETQYFGPGTRLLVL.

This clone was observed once. The chain combines TRBV7-2 with TRBJ2-2; D might be TRBD2 (7 bases). Trimming left V 4 bases short and J 2 bases short, with 14 bases between. Looked up from germline, CDR1 is SGHTA and CDR2 is FQGNSA. The CDR3 has 16 amino acids. CDR3 nucleotides: TGTGCCAGCAGCTGGGGGGCTAGCGGTAACACCGGGGAGCTGTTTTTT. The encoded protein is CASSWGASGNTGELFF.

The rearrangement uses TRBV5-1 and TRBJ2-1; weak D call: TRBD1 (6 bases). With 1 base removed from V and 10 bases from J, the gap between germline ends came to 15 bases. This CDR3 has 14 residues. From germline, CDR1 is SGHRS and CDR2 YFSETQ. The CDR3 coding sequence is TGCGCCAGCAGCTTGAACGGACAGCATGGGGAGCAGTTCTTC. Protein product: CASSLNGQHGEQFF.